These 5 T cell receptor beta chains came from one sample sequenced in a study of blood T cell repertoires in COVID-19. TCRdb's table, derived via immunoSEQ multiplex PCR, lists solely in-frame clones and lacks some. The sample has under 250,000 clones; about nine tenths are singletons. Sequencing used peripheral blood. Every receptor here comes from a man between 60 and 75 years old who had recovered from COVID-19.

The J gene is TRBJ2-5, the V gene TRBV14, with D possibly being TRBD2 (6 bases). The CDR3 spans 14 residues. The germline V and J ends were trimmed by 3 bases and 7 bases, with 15 bases remaining between them. Germline V gene sequence: CDR1 SGHDN, CDR2 FVKESK. The CDR3 region is CASSHAAGSLTQYF. The CDR3 DNA sequence: TGTGCCAGCAGCCACGCCGCGGGATCTTTGACCCAGTACTTC.

The CDR3 loop reads CASSSPGQGRSPLHF. CDR3 in DNA: TGTGCCAGCAGTTCTCCGGGACAGGGTAGATCACCCCTCCACTTT. The genes are TRBV6-5 and TRBJ1-6; 9 bases agree with TRBD1. Per germline, CDR1 MNHEY and CDR2 SVGAGI. The CDR3 contains 15 residues. Trimming cost V 4 bases and J 10 bases; bases outside gene matches: 8.

This clone was observed a single time. J is TRBJ2-7 and V is TRBV19; 9 bases are a match to TRBD1. V gave up 3 bases and J gave up 6 bases; unmatched junction bases: 9. The CDR3 spans 15 residues. Germline V gives CDR1 LNHDA, CDR2 SQIVND (reference sequence). The CDR3 DNA reads TGTGCCAGTAGTATCCAAGGACAGGGGTTCGGCGAGCAGTACTTC. Its translation: CASSIQGQGFGEQYF.

The chain joins TRBV19 to TRBJ2-3, with D possibly being TRBD1 (5 bases). CDR1 is LNHDA, CDR2 SQIVND, per germline (reference sequence). The CDR3 sequence is 15 residues long. V was clipped by 7 bases and J by 3 bases, with 17 bases between them. The CDR3 spells CASKTQGLWTDTQYF. The CDR3, as DNA: TGTGCCAGTAAAACGCAGGGTTTGTGGACAGATACGCAGTATTTT.

This clone was seen a single time. V is TRBV2 and J is TRBJ1-4; tentatively, D is TRBD1 (6 bases). The germline V gene encodes CDR1 SNHLY and CDR2 FYNNEI. V shed 6 bases and J shed 7 bases, with 18 bases lying between them. This CDR3 has 15 amino acids. The CDR3 DNA reads as TGTGCCAGCAGGTTTCGGGGGGCTGGTATTGAAAAACTGTTTTTT. Protein sequence: CASRFRGAGIEKLFF.